These T cell receptor beta chains were read from a single sample in a study of CD8 T cells in Susac syndrome. TCRdb used MiXCR to reprocess the immunoSEQ multiplex PCR reads, holding one entry per CDR3 protein. The sample lists some 110,000 distinct CDR3 sequences, around 94% occurring once. The specimen was CD4+ T cells from PBMCs. The receptor set was obtained from a human donor in good health. Each CDR3 is given with its conserved first and last residue. Fields, in order: CDR3 length, J gene, V gene, D gene, clone size, CDR3 protein, CDR3 DNA. A D gene is named only where the DNA matches it firmly. Clone size, where shown, is once, few, many, or a class for clones that have expanded.

13 | TRBJ1-5 | TRBV30 | TRBD1 | few | CAWSLQGDQPQHF | TGTGCCTGGAGTCTGCAGGGGGATCAGCCCCAGCATTTT
15 | TRBJ2-1 | TRBV9 | TRBD2 | - | CASSAKLAKGNEQFF | TGTGCCAGCAGCGCAAAACTAGCGAAAGGCAATGAGCAGTTCTTC
14 | TRBJ1-5 | TRBV29-1 | TRBD1 | - | CSVGSTGVNQPQHF | TGCAGCGTTGGTTCGACAGGGGTCAATCAGCCCCAGCATTTT
12 | TRBJ1-2 | TRBV5-1 | TRBD1 | - | CANPGQSYGYTF | TGCGCCAACCCGGGACAGAGCTATGGCTACACCTTC
16 | TRBJ2-6 | TRBV11-2 | - | - | CASSLVRDPGANVLTF | TGTGCCAGCAGCTTAGTGAGAGACCCAGGGGCCAACGTCCTGACTTTC
16 | TRBJ1-4 | TRBV5-4 | - | - | CASSSNPKALNEKLFF | TGTGCCAGCAGCTCCAATCCGAAGGCCCTGAATGAAAAACTGTTTTTT
14 | TRBJ1-2 | TRBV19 | TRBD1 | - | CASSGGQTLGGYTF | TGTGCCAGTAGTGGGGGACAGACCCTAGGAGGCTACACCTTC
13 | TRBJ1-1 | TRBV30 | - | - | CAWISRVNTEAFF | TGTGCCTGGATATCCAGGGTAAACACTGAAGCTTTCTTT
14 | TRBJ2-2 | TRBV12-3/TRBV12-4 | - | - | CASSSNSNTGELFF | TGTGCCAGCAGTTCGAATTCGAACACCGGGGAGCTGTTTTTT
12 | TRBJ2-7 | TRBV30 | - | - | CAWRGLNYEQYF | TGTGCCTGGAGGGGACTGAACTACGAGCAGTACTTC
16 | TRBJ2-1 | TRBV29-1 | TRBD2 | - | CSHGLAGVVSYNEQFF | TGCAGTCACGGACTAGCGGGAGTGGTCTCCTACAATGAGCAGTTCTTC
11 | TRBJ1-1 | TRBV5-4 | - | - | CASSFRGGAFF | TGTGCCAGCAGCTTTAGGGGGGGAGCTTTCTTT
15 | TRBJ2-3 | TRBV7-2 | - | - | CASSPAGLGTDTQYF | TGTGCCAGCAGCCCCGCAGGGCTGGGCACAGATACGCAGTATTTT
16 | TRBJ2-3 | TRBV5-1 | TRBD1 | - | CASSLARTGGADTQYF | TGCGCCAGCAGCTTGGCTAGGACAGGGGGCGCAGATACGCAGTATTTT
18 | TRBJ1-5 | TRBV20-1 | - | - | CSASQLLLPMGYNQPQHF | TGCAGTGCTAGCCAACTCCTCCTACCAATGGGTTACAATCAGCCCCAGCATTTT
12 | TRBJ2-5 | TRBV10-3 | - | - | CAISLRGETQYF | TGTGCCATCAGTTTGAGAGGAGAGACCCAGTACTTC
18 | TRBJ1-5 | TRBV6-2/TRBV6-3 | TRBD1 | - | CASSSTGTVTLSNQPQHF | TGTGCCAGCAGTTCTACCGGGACAGTAACCTTAAGCAATCAGCCCCAGCATTTT
15 | TRBJ1-3 | TRBV7-6 | - | - | CASSSGGFSGNTIYF | TGTGCCAGCAGCTCCGGGGGGTTCTCTGGAAACACCATATATTTT
13 | TRBJ2-5 | TRBV5-1 | - | - | CASSIQSQETQYF | TGCGCCAGCAGCATACAGAGCCAAGAGACCCAGTACTTC
13 | TRBJ2-1 | TRBV10-2 | TRBD2 | - | CATTSGSYNEQFF | TGCGCCACGACTAGCGGATCCTACAATGAGCAGTTCTTC